A selection of T cell receptor beta chains follows, all from one sample in a study of molecular identifiers for immune sequencing clone quantification. TCRdb called the PCR reads again in MiXCR, with one record for every CDR3 protein. There are just under 650,000 distinct CDR3 sequences in the sample; about 20% occur only once, and 0.85% lies in the top ten. The sequenced sample was naive CD8+ T cells from blood, with Jurkat cell RNA spiked in. These receptors were collected from a human donor in good health. Some libraries in this study had Jurkat cell RNA spiked in. Both conserved end residues are part of each CDR3. The order of the fields is CDR3 length, V gene, J gene, clone size, D gene, CDR3 DNA, CDR3 protein. A D gene is named only where the DNA matches it firmly. Clone size is stated in some rows and not others, as once, few, many or a class when expanded.

len: 16
v_gene: TRBV5-1
j_gene: TRBJ2-1
abundance: -
d_gene: TRBD2
CDR3nt: TGCGCCAGCAGCTTCAGCGGGGGGGGATCCTACAATGAGCAGCTCTTC
CDR3aa: CASSFSGGGSYNEQLF

len: 14
v_gene: TRBV6-5
j_gene: TRBJ1-6
abundance: many
d_gene: -
CDR3nt: TGTGCCAGCAGACTGACAGGCTATAATTCACCCCTCCACTTT
CDR3aa: CASRLTGYNSPLHF

len: 14
v_gene: TRBV27
j_gene: TRBJ2-7
abundance: -
d_gene: -
CDR3nt: TGTGCCAGCAGTTTGGTAGGGGAGGCGTGGGAGCAGTACTTC
CDR3aa: CASSLVGEAWEQYF

len: 15
v_gene: TRBV18
j_gene: TRBJ2-1
abundance: many
d_gene: TRBD2
CDR3nt: TGTGCCAGCTCACCATCCAAGCGGGGGGTTGGTGAGCAGTTCTTC
CDR3aa: CASSPSKRGVGEQFF

len: 12
v_gene: TRBV30
j_gene: TRBJ2-7
abundance: -
d_gene: -
CDR3nt: TGTGCCTGGATGGGGAGCGGGTACGAGCAGTACTTC
CDR3aa: CAWMGSGYEQYF

len: 13
v_gene: TRBV6-1
j_gene: TRBJ2-1
abundance: many
d_gene: -
CDR3nt: TGTGCCAGCAGTGATTTCGTGGACAATGAGCAGTTCTTC
CDR3aa: CASSDFVDNEQFF

len: 15
v_gene: TRBV9
j_gene: TRBJ2-1
abundance: many
d_gene: -
CDR3nt: TGTGCCAGCAGCGACGGGGGATCGAGGGGCGATGAGCAGTTCTTC
CDR3aa: CASSDGGSRGDEQFF

len: 16
v_gene: TRBV5-1
j_gene: TRBJ1-5
abundance: -
d_gene: TRBD1
CDR3nt: TGCGCCAGCAGCTTGGGGCCGGGACAGAGCAATCAGCCCCAGCATTTT
CDR3aa: CASSLGPGQSNQPQHF

len: 14
v_gene: TRBV5-4
j_gene: TRBJ2-7
abundance: many
d_gene: -
CDR3nt: TGTGCCAGCAGCACAGGACGGGACTCCTACGAGCAGTACTTC
CDR3aa: CASSTGRDSYEQYF

len: 15
v_gene: TRBV19
j_gene: TRBJ2-1
abundance: few
d_gene: TRBD1
CDR3nt: TGTGCCAGTAGTAGGGGACAGGCCTCCTACAATGAGCAGTTCTTC
CDR3aa: CASSRGQASYNEQFF

len: 14
v_gene: TRBV4-3
j_gene: TRBJ2-7
abundance: few
d_gene: -
CDR3nt: TGCGCCAGCAGCCCTAGGGAGAAGCGCTACGAGCAGTACTTC
CDR3aa: CASSPREKRYEQYF

len: 15
v_gene: TRBV24-1
j_gene: TRBJ2-3
abundance: few
d_gene: TRBD2
CDR3nt: TGTGCCACCAGTGATGGGACTAGCGGGGCCTATAGGGTGTATTTT
CDR3aa: CATSDGTSGAYRVYF

len: 13
v_gene: TRBV5-6
j_gene: TRBJ1-2
abundance: few
d_gene: -
CDR3nt: TGTGCCAGCAGGGGGGGCGTGTCCTATGGCTACACCTTC
CDR3aa: CASRGGVSYGYTF

len: 15
v_gene: TRBV10-3
j_gene: TRBJ2-7
abundance: many
d_gene: -
CDR3nt: TGTGCCATCAGTCCAGAGCGGGTAACCCTACACGAGCAGTACTTC
CDR3aa: CAISPERVTLHEQYF

len: 14
v_gene: TRBV6-5
j_gene: TRBJ2-7
abundance: many
d_gene: TRBD1
CDR3nt: TGTGCCAGCAGTCAACAGGGGCTAACAGTCGAGCAGTACTTC
CDR3aa: CASSQQGLTVEQYF

len: 15
v_gene: TRBV4-3
j_gene: TRBJ2-7
abundance: many
d_gene: -
CDR3nt: TGCGCCAGCAGCCAAGATGCTCAGGGTCCCTACGAGCAGTACTTC
CDR3aa: CASSQDAQGPYEQYF

len: 13
v_gene: TRBV29-1
j_gene: TRBJ2-7
abundance: many
d_gene: TRBD1
CDR3nt: TGCAGCGGGACAGGGAATTCTATCTACGAGCAGTACTTC
CDR3aa: CSGTGNSIYEQYF

len: 14
v_gene: TRBV11-2
j_gene: TRBJ2-1
abundance: few
d_gene: -
CDR3nt: TGTGCCAGCAGCTTTTCGATTTCCTACAATGGGCAGTTCTTC
CDR3aa: CASSFSISYNGQFF

len: 16
v_gene: TRBV27
j_gene: TRBJ2-5
abundance: -
d_gene: TRBD2
CDR3nt: TGTGCCAGCAGTCCCCAGCTAGTAGCGGGAGTGGAGACCCAGTACTTC
CDR3aa: CASSPQLVAGVETQYF

len: 15
v_gene: TRBV9
j_gene: TRBJ2-2
abundance: many
d_gene: TRBD2
CDR3nt: TGTGCCAGCAGTCAAGGACTAGTCAACACCGGGGAGCTGTTTTTT
CDR3aa: CASSQGLVNTGELFF

len: 13
v_gene: TRBV4-2
j_gene: TRBJ2-1
abundance: -
d_gene: -
CDR3nt: TGTGCCAGCAGCCAGTCCATCTACAATGAGCAGTTCTTC
CDR3aa: CASSQSIYNEQFF

len: 13
v_gene: TRBV9
j_gene: TRBJ2-7
abundance: many
d_gene: -
CDR3nt: TGTGCCAGCAGCGTAGGTCTAGGGCACGAGCAGTACTTC
CDR3aa: CASSVGLGHEQYF

len: 15
v_gene: TRBV7-2
j_gene: TRBJ2-1
abundance: few
d_gene: -
CDR3nt: TGTGCCAGCAGCTCGGGACCTTGGGCAGCGGTTGAGCAGTTCTTC
CDR3aa: CASSSGPWAAVEQFF

len: 14
v_gene: TRBV28
j_gene: TRBJ2-5
abundance: many
d_gene: TRBD1
CDR3nt: TGTGCCAGCAGTTCACAGGGGGCCGGAGAGACCCAGTACTTC
CDR3aa: CASSSQGAGETQYF

len: 12
v_gene: TRBV15
j_gene: TRBJ2-1
abundance: -
d_gene: -
CDR3nt: TGTGCCACCAGCAGACTCGGACCAGAGCAGTTCTTC
CDR3aa: CATSRLGPEQFF

len: 13
v_gene: TRBV11-3
j_gene: TRBJ1-1
abundance: -
d_gene: TRBD1
CDR3nt: TGTGCCAGCAGCTCCGACAGGGGGCGAAAAGCTTTCTTT
CDR3aa: CASSSDRGRKAFF

len: 18
v_gene: TRBV7-2
j_gene: TRBJ2-5
abundance: many
d_gene: TRBD2
CDR3nt: TGTGCCAGCAGCTTCTGGGGTAGCGGGGGGCAGAGGCAAGAGACCCAGTACTTC
CDR3aa: CASSFWGSGGQRQETQYF

len: 16
v_gene: TRBV2
j_gene: TRBJ2-2
abundance: many
d_gene: -
CDR3nt: TGTGCCAGCAGTGATAGTACAAAGTGGGACACCGGGGAGCTGTTTTTT
CDR3aa: CASSDSTKWDTGELFF

len: 15
v_gene: TRBV7-2
j_gene: TRBJ2-7
abundance: many
d_gene: TRBD1
CDR3nt: TGTGCCAGCAGCACCCGGACAGGGAGCTCCTACGAGCAGTACTTC
CDR3aa: CASSTRTGSSYEQYF

len: 15
v_gene: TRBV19
j_gene: TRBJ2-2
abundance: -
d_gene: TRBD1
CDR3nt: TGTGCCAGTACGAACCATACAGGGGTGGCCGGGGAGCTGTTTTTT
CDR3aa: CASTNHTGVAGELFF